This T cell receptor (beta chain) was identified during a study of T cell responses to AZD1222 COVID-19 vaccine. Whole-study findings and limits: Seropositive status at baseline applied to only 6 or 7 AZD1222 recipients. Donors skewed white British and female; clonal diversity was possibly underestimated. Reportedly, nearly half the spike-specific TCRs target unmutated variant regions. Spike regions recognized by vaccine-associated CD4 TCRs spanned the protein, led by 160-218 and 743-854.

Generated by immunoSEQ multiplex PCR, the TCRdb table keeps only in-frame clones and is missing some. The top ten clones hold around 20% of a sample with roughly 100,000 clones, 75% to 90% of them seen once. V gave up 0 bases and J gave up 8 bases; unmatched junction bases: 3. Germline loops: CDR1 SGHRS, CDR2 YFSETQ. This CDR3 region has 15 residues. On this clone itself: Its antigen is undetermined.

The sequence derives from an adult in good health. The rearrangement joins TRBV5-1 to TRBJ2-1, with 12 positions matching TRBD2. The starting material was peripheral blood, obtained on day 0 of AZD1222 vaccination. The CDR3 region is CASSLASGGADEQFF. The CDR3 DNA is TGCGCCAGCAGCTTGGCTAGCGGGGGGGCGGATGAGCAGTTCTTC.